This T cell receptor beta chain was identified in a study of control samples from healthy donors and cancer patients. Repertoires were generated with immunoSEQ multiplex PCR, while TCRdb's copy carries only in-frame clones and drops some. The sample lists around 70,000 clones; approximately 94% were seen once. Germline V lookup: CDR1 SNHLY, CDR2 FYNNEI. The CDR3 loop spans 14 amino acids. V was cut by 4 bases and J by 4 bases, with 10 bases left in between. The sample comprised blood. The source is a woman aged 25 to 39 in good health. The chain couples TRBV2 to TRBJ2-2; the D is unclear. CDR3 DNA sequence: TGTGCCAGCAGTGGTGGTATCGCCACCGGGGAGCTGTTTTTT. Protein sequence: CASSGGIATGELFF.